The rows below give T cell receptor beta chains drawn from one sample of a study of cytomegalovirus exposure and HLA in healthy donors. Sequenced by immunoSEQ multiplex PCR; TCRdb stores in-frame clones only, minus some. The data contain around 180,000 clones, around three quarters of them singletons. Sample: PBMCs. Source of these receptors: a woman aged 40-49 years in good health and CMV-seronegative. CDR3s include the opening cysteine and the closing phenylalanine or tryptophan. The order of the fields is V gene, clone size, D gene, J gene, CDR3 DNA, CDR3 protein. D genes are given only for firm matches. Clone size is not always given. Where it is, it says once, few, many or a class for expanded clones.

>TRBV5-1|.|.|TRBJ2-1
TGCGCCAGCAGCTTGGCCGGTCCGTCAGGAAACTACAATGAGCAGTTCTTC
CASSLAGPSGNYNEQFF
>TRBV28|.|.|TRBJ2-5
TGTGCCAGCAGTTTGGGCGGGGTGGAGGCCCAGTACTTC
CASSLGGVEAQYF
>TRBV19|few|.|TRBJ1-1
TGTGCCAGTAGTATACCAAGGGGGGGAAGAATGAACACTGAAGCTTTCTTT
CASSIPRGGRMNTEAFF
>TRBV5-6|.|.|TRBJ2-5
TGTGCCAGCAGATACGACATGGCAGGTGGCGAGACCCAGTACTTC
CASRYDMAGGETQYF
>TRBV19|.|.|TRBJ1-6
TGTGCCAGTAGTATCAACAGCCTCGCTTCACCCCTCCACTTT
CASSINSLASPLHF
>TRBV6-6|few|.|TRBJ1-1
TGTGCCAGCAGCCTCGGGGGACGAACTGAAGCTTTCTTT
CASSLGGRTEAFF
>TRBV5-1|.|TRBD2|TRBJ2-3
TGCGCCAGGGGACTAGCGGGGGGTAAGGATACGCAGTATTTT
CARGLAGGKDTQYF
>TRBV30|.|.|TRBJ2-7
TGTGCCTGGAGAACAGGGCCCTACGAGCAGTACTTC
CAWRTGPYEQYF
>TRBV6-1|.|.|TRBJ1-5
TGTGCCAGCAGTGATGGGGACTGGACAATCAATCAGCCCCAGCATTTT
CASSDGDWTINQPQHF
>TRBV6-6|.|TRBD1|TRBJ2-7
TGTGCCAGCAGTTCGGGACAGGGGTTGTACGAGCAGTACTTC
CASSSGQGLYEQYF
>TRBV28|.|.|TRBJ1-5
TGTGCCAGCAGCCACATTCTTGGGGGGAATCAGCCCCAGCATTTT
CASSHILGGNQPQHF
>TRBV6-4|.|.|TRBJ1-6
TGTGCCAGCAGTGACTCGAGAACGGGGAATTCACCCCTCCACTTT
CASSDSRTGNSPLHF
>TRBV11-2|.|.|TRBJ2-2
TGTGCCAGCAGCTTAGGTCCCCGGGGGGCGGACACCGGGGAGCTGTTTTTT
CASSLGPRGADTGELFF
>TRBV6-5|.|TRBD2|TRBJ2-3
TGTGCCAGCAGGCTAGCGGGGACGTGGACAGATACGCAGTATTTT
CASRLAGTWTDTQYF
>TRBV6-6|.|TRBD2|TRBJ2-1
TGTGCCAGCAGTAATCTAGCGGGAGCCTACAATGAGCAGTTCTTC
CASSNLAGAYNEQFF
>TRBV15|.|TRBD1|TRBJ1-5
TGTGCCACCAGCAGAGACCCCCCAGGGGGCGGCTATCAGCCCCAGCATTTT
CATSRDPPGGGYQPQHF
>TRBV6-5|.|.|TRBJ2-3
TGTGCCAGCAGTCCCCCGGGCGGGCGGGGAGATACGCAGTATTTT
CASSPPGGRGDTQYF
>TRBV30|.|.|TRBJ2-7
TGTGCCTGGAGTATGATAGTGCCGGGAACATCCCACGAGCAGTACTTC
CAWSMIVPGTSHEQYF
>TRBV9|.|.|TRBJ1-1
TGTGCCAGCAGCCTACAGGGTTCCCCTGAAGCTTTCTTT
CASSLQGSPEAFF
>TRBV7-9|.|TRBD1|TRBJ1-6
TGTGCCAGCAGCCTGGTGATGGGGCAGGGGGGTTCACCCCTCCACTTT
CASSLVMGQGGSPLHF
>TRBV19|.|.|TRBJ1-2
TGTGCCAGTAGTTGGCCTGGGAGGTTTGGCTACACCTTC
CASSWPGRFGYTF
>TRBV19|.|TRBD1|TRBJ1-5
TGTGCCAGTAGTATTGGTGGGACAGAGGGGCAGCCCCAGCATTTT
CASSIGGTEGQPQHF
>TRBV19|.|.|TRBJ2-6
TGTGCCAGTAGTATACTTTACCCCCGGGACTCTGGGGCCAACGTCCTGACTTTC
CASSILYPRDSGANVLTF
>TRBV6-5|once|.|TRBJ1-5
TGTGCCAGCAGTTACTCGAGGGCTAGCAATCAGCCCCAGCATTTT
CASSYSRASNQPQHF
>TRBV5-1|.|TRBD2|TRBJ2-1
TGCGCCAGCAGCTTGGACGGGGGGGCTTCCTACAATGAGCAGTTCTTC
CASSLDGGASYNEQFF
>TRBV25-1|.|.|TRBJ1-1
TGTGCCAGCACCCACAAGAAGACAACTGAAGCTTTCTTT
CASTHKKTTEAFF
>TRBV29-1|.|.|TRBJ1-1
TGCAGCGTCTCACCCCTAGGTACTTTTATGAACACTGAAGCTTTCTTT
CSVSPLGTFMNTEAFF
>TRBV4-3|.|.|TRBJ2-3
TGCGCCAGCAGCCAAGACGGCAGCGGGTCGGCAGATACGCAGTATTTT
CASSQDGSGSADTQYF
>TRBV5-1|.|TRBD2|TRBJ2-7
TGCGCCAGCAGCGAACTGCCTACTAGCGGGGTTTTGGACGAGCAGTACTTC
CASSELPTSGVLDEQYF
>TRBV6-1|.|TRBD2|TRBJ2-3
TGTGCCAGCAGTGTTACTAGCGGATACACAGATACGCAGTATTTT
CASSVTSGYTDTQYF
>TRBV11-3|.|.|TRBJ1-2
TGTGCCAGCAGCTTAGAGGGCGCCTATGGCTACACCTTC
CASSLEGAYGYTF
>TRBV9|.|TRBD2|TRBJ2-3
TGTGCCAGCAGCACCCTAGCGGGGAACACAGATACGCAGTATTTT
CASSTLAGNTDTQYF
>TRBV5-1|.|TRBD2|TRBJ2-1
TGCGCCAGCAGCTTGGCGGGGGGGAATGAGCAGTTCTTC
CASSLAGGNEQFF
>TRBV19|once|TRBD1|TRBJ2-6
TGTGCCAGTAGTACCCGGACAGGGAGATTGAGAGGGGCCAACGTCCTGACTTTC
CASSTRTGRLRGANVLTF
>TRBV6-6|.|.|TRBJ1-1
TGTGCCAGCAGTTACCCGACAGTTGAAGCTTTCTTT
CASSYPTVEAFF
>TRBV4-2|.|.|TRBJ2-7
TGTGCCAGCAGCCAAGGGGTGATAGGGGCTCGGATTACTGACGAGCAGTACTTC
CASSQGVIGARITDEQYF
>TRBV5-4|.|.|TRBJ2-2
TGTGCCAGCAGTTTTACTCCCGGGACTGAAACCGGGGAGCTGTTTTTT
CASSFTPGTETGELFF
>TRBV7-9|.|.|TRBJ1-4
TGTTCCAGCACCAGGGGAAATGAAAAACTGTTTTTT
CSSTRGNEKLFF
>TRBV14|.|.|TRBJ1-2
TGTGCCAGCAGCCACAGACCTCGGGACGGGGGATACTATGGCTACACCTTC
CASSHRPRDGGYYGYTF
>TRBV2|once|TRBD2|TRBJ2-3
TGTGCCACCCAGCGGGAGCTGAACACAGATACGCAGTATTTT
CATQRELNTDTQYF
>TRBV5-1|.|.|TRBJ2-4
TGCGCCAGCAGCGTGGGGACTCCAAGTAACATTCAGTACTTC
CASSVGTPSNIQYF
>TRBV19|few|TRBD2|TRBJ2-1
TGTGCCAGTAGTATAGCGGGAGGGGTCTTTGTCGATGAGCAGTTCTTC
CASSIAGGVFVDEQFF
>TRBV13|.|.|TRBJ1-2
TGTGCCAGCAGCCCGAAACTTATAAACTATGGCTACACCTTC
CASSPKLINYGYTF
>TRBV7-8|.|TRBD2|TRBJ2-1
TGTGCCAGCAGCTCCTTAGCGGGAGGGTACAATGAGCAGTTCTTC
CASSSLAGGYNEQFF
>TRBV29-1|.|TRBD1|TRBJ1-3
TGCAGCGTTGCCCCGGGACAGGGAATTCAATTATTT
CSVAPGQGIQLF
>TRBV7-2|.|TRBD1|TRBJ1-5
TGTGCCAGCAGCCCAAGACAGGGGTATCAGCCCCAGCATTTT
CASSPRQGYQPQHF
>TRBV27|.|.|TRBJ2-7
TGTGCCAGCATACCAACAGGGAGCTCCTACGAGCAGTACTTC
CASIPTGSSYEQYF
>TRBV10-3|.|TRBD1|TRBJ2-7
TGTGCCATCAGTGCCCTAACAGGGGCGCAAGACTACGAGCAGTACTTC
CAISALTGAQDYEQYF